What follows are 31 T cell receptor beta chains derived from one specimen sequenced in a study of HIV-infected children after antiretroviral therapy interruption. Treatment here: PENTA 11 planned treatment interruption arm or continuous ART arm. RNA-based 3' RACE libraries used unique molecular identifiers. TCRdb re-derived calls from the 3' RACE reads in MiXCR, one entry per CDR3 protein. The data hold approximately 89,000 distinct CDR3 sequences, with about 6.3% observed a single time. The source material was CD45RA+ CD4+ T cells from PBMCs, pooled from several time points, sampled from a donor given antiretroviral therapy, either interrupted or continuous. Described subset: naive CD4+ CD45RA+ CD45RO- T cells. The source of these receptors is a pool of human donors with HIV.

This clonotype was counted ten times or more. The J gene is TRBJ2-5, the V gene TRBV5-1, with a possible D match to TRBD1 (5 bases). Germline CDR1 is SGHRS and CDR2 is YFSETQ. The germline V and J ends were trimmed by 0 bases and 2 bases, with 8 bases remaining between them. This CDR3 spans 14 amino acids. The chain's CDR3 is CASSLVQAQETQYF. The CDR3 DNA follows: TGCGCCAGCAGCTTGGTACAGGCACAAGAGACCCAGTACTTC.

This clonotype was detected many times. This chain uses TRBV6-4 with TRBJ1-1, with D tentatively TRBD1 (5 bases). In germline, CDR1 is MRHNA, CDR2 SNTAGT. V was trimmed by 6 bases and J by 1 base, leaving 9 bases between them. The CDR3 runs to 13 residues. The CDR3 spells CASRQTANTEAFF. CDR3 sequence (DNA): TGTGCCAGCAGGCAGACAGCGAACACTGAAGCTTTCTTT.

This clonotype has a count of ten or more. The CDR3 protein is CASSVSGGSSYNEQFF. The CDR3 DNA follows: TGTGCCAGCAGCGTGAGCGGGGGAAGCTCCTACAATGAGCAGTTCTTC. V and J are TRBV9 and TRBJ2-1; TRBD2 agrees at 8 bases. The CDR3 loop spans 16 amino acids. Germline CDR1 reads SGDLS; CDR2 reads YYNGEE. Losses at the gene ends were 2 bases for V and 0 bases for J; bases not matched to a gene: 4. The variable domain in full, with the rest retrieved from reference TRBV9 and TRBJ2-1, is DSGVTQTPKHLITATGQRVTLRCSPRSGDLSVYWYQQSLDQGLQFLIQYYNGEERAKGNILERFSAQQFPDLHSELNLSSLELGDSALYFCASSVSGGSSYNEQFFGPGTRLTVL.

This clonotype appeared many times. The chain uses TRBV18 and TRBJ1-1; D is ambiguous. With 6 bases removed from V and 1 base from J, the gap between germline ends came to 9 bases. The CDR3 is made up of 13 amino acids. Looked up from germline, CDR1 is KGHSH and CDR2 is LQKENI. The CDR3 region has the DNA TGTGCCAGCTCCCTCAATAGGAACACTGAAGCTTTCTTT. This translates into CASSLNRNTEAFF.

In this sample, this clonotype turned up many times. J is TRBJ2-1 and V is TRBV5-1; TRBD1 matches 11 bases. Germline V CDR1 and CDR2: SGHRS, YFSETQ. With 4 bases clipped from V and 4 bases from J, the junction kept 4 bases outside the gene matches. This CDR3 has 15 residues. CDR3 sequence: CASSPGQGAYNEQFF. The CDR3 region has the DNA TGCGCCAGCAGCCCTGGACAGGGGGCGTACAATGAGCAGTTCTTC.

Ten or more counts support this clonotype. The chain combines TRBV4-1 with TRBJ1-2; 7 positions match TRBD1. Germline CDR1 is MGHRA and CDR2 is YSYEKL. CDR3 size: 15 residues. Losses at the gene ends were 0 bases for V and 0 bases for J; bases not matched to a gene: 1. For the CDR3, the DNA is TGCGCCAGCAGCCAAGAGGGACAGCCTAACTATGGCTACACCTTC. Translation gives CASSQEGQPNYGYTF.

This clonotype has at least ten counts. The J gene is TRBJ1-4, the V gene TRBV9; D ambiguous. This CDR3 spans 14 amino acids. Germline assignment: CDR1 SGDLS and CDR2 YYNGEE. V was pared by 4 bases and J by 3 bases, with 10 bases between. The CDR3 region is CASSPVGANEKLFF. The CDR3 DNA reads TGTGCCAGCAGCCCGGTCGGGGCTAATGAAAAACTGTTTTTT. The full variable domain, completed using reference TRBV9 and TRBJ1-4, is DSGVTQTPKHLITATGQRVTLRCSPRSGDLSVYWYQQSLDQGLQFLIQYYNGEERAKGNILERFSAQQFPDLHSELNLSSLELGDSALYFCASSPVGANEKLFFGSGTQLSVL.

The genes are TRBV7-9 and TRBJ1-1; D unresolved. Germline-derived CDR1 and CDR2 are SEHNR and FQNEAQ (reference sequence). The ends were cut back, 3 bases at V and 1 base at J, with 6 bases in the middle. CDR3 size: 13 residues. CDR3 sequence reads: CASSFKPNTEAFF. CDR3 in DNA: TGTGCCAGCAGCTTCAAGCCGAACACTGAAGCTTTCTTT.

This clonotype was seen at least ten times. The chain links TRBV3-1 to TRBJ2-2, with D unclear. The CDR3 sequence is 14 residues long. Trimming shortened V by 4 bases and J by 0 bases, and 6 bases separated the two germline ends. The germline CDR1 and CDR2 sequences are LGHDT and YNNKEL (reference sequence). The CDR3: CASSLDSNTGELFF. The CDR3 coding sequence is TGTGCCAGCAGCCTAGACTCGAACACCGGGGAGCTGTTTTTT.

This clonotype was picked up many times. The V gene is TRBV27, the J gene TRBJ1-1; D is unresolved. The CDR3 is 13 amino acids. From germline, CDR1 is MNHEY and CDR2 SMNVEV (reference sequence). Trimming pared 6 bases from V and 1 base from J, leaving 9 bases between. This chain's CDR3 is CASRLRENTEAFF. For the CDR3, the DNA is TGTGCCAGCAGATTGAGGGAGAACACTGAAGCTTTCTTT.

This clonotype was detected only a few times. The DNA for the CDR3 is TGTGCCAGCAGTTACTCGTCGGCAGGGACTGAAGACGAGCAGTACTTC. Translating it yields CASSYSSAGTEDEQYF. The chain recombines TRBV6-6 with TRBJ2-7, with a tentative D call TRBD2 (6 bases). The CDR3 sequence is 16 residues long. From germline, CDR1 is MNHNY and CDR2 SVGAGI (reference sequence). V lost 0 bases to trimming and J lost 5 bases, with 17 bases between them.

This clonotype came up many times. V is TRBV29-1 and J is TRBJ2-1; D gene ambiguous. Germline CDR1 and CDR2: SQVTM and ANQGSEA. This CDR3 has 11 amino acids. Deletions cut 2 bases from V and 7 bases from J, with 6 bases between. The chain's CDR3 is CSVELGNEQFF. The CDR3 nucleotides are TGCAGCGTTGAACTGGGGAATGAGCAGTTCTTC.

As DNA, the CDR3 is TGCGCCAGCAGTGACTCACCGAGGTCAGGGGGCTACGAGCAGTACTTC. Translated, it gives CASSDSPRSGGYEQYF. The chain joins TRBV10-1 to TRBJ2-7, with 7 bases aligning to TRBD1. V lost 3 bases to trimming and J lost 3 bases; unmatched junction nucleotides: 11. CDR3 size: 16 residues. From germline, CDR1 is WNHNN and CDR2 SYGVQD (reference sequence).

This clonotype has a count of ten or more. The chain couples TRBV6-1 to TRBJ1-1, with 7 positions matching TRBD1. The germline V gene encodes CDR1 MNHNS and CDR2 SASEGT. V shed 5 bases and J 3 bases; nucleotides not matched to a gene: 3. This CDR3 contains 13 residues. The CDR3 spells CASSIDRDTEAFF. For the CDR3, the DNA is TGTGCCAGCAGTATTGACAGGGACACTGAAGCTTTCTTT.

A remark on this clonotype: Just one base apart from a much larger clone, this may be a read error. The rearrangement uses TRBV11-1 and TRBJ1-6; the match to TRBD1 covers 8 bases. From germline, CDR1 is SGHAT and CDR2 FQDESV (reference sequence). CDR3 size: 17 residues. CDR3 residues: CDSSPRNRLRGHSPLHF. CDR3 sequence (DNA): TGTGACAGCAGCCCGCGTAATCGTCTCAGGGGGCACTCACCCCTCCACTTT.

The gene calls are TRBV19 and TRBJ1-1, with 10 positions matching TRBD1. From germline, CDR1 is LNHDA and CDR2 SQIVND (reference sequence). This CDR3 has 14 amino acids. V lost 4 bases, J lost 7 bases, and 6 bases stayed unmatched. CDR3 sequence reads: CASSKDRGIGEAFF. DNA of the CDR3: TGTGCCAGTAGTAAGGACAGGGGGATCGGTGAAGCTTTCTTT. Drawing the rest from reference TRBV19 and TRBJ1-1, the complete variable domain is DGGITQSPKYLFRKEGQNVTLSCEQNLNHDAMYWYRQDPGQGLRLIYYSQIVNDFQKGDIAEGYSVSREKKESFPLTVTSAQKNPTAFYLCASSKDRGIGEAFFGQGTRLTVV.

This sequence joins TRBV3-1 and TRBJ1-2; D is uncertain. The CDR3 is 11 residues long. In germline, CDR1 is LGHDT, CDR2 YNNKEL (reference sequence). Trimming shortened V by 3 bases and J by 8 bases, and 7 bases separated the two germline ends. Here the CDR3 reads CASSQDRGYTF. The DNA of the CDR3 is TGTGCCAGCAGCCAGGATAGGGGCTACACCTTC. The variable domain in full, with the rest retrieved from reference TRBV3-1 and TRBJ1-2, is DTAVSQTPKYLVTQMGNDKSIKCEQNLGHDTMYWYKQDSKKFLKIMFSYNNKELIINETVPNRFSPKSPDKAHLNLHINSLELGDSAVYFCASSQDRGYTFGSGTRLTVV.

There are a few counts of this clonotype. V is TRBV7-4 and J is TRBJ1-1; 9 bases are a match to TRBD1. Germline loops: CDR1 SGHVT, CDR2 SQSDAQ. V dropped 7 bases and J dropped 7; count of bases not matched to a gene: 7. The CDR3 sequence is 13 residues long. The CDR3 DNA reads TGTGCCAGCACCCGCACAGGGGGCAATGAAGCTTTCTTT. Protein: CASTRTGGNEAFF.

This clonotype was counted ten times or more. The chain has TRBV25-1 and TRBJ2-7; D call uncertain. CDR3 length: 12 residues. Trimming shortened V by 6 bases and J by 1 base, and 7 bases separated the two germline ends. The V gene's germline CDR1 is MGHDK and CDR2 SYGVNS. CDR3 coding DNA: TGTGCCAGCAGCTTTGGGTCCTACGAGCAGTACTTC. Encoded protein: CASSFGSYEQYF.

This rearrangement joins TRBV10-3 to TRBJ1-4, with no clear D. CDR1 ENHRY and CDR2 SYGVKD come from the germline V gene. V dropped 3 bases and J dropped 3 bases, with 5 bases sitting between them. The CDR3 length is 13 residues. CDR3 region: CAISDGPNEKLFF. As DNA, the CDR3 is TGTGCCATCAGTGACGGACCTAATGAAAAACTGTTTTTT.

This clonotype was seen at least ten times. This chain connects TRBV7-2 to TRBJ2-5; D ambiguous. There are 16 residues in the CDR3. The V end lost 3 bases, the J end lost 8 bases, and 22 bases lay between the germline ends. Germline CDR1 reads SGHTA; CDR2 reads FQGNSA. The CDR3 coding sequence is TGTGCCAGCAGCTTTACGAGAAACCCTACCCTGCGAACCCAGTACTTC. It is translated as CASSFTRNPTLRTQYF.

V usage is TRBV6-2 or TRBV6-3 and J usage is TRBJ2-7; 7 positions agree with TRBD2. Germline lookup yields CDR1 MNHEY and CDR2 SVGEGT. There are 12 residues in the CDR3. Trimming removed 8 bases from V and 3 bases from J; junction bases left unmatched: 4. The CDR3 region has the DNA TGTGCCAGCCGACGGGGGGACTACGAGCAGTACTTC. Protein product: CASRRGDYEQYF.

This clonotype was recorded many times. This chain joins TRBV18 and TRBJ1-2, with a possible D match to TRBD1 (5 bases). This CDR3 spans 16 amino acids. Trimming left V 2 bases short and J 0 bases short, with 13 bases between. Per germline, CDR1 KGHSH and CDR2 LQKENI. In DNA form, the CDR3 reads TGTGCCAGCTCACCAAAGGGGTCTGGAACTAACTATGGCTACACCTTC. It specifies CASSPKGSGTNYGYTF.

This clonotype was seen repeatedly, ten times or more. The CDR3 DNA sequence: TGTGCCAGCAGAACCCAAGGGGGAGTCAATCAGCCCCAGCATTTT. This gives the protein CASRTQGGVNQPQHF. The chain has TRBV27 and TRBJ1-5; TRBD1 might be the D (6 bases). The germline CDR1 and CDR2 sequences are MNHEY and SMNVEV (reference sequence). The CDR3 sequence is 15 residues long. Trimming pared 6 bases from V and 3 bases from J, leaving 15 bases between.

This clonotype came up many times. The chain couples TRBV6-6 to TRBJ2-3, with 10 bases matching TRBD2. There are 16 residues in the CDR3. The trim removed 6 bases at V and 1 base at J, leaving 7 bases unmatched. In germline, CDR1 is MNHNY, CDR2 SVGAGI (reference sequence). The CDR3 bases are TGTGCCAGCAGGGCTAGCGGGAGTTCAGGCACAGATACGCAGTATTTT. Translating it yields CASRASGSSGTDTQYF.

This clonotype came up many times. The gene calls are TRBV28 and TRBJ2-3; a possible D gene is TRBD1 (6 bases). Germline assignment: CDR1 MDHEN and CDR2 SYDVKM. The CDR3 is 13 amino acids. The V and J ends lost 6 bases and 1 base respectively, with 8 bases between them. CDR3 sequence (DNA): TGTGCCAGCAGGGACAGTCGCACAGATACGCAGTATTTT. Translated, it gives CASRDSRTDTQYF.

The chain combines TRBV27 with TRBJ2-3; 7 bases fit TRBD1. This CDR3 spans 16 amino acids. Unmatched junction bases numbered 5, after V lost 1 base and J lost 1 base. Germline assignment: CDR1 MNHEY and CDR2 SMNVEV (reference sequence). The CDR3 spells CASSLLDRRRTDTQYF. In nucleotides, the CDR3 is TGTGCCAGCAGTTTATTGGACAGGAGACGCACAGATACGCAGTATTTT.

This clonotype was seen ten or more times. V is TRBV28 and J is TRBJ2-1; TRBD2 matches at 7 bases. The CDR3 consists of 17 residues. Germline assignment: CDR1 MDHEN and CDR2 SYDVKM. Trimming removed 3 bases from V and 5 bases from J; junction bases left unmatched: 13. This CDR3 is CASSFFPSAGTHNEQFF. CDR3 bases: TGTGCCAGCAGTTTCTTCCCCTCAGCGGGAACCCACAATGAGCAGTTCTTC.

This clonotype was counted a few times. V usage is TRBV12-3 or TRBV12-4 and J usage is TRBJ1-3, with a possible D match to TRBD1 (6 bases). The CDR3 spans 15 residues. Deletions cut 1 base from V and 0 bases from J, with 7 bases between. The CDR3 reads CASSLGGASGNTIYF. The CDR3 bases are TGTGCCAGCAGTTTAGGGGGGGCCTCTGGAAACACCATATATTTT.

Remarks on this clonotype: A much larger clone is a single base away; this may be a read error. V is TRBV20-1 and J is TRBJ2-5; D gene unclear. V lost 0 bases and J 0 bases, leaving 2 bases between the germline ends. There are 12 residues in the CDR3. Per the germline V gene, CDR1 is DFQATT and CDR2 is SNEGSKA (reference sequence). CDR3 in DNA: TGCAGTGCTAGAGACTACCAAGAGACCCAGTACTTC. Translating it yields CSARDYQETQYF.

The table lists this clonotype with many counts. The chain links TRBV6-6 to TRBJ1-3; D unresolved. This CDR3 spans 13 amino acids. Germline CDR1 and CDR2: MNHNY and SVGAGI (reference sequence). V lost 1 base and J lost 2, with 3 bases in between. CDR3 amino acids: CASSYYTGNTIYF. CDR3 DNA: TGTGCCAGCAGTTACTACACTGGAAACACCATATATTTT.